The 25 T cell receptor beta chains listed next were all sequenced from one sample in a study of blood T cell repertoires in COVID-19. Using immunoSEQ multiplex PCR, the repertoire was profiled, and TCRdb retains in-frame clones only, with some absent. The table lists fewer than 250,000 clones, 88% of them singletons. The sample consisted of peripheral blood. These receptors were obtained from a man under 40 with acute or convalescent COVID-19.

This clone appeared once. J is TRBJ2-2 and V is TRBV28; 7 bases are shared with TRBD1. Trimming cost V 0 bases and J 6 bases; bases outside gene matches: 7. Germline CDR1 is MDHEN and CDR2 is SYDVKM. The CDR3 sequence is 16 residues long. In DNA form, the CDR3 reads TGTGCCAGCAGTTTATGGGGGACAGTGAGACCCGGGGAGCTGTTTTTT. The encoded protein is CASSLWGTVRPGELFF.

Remarks on this clone: Within the sample, other DNA sequences also encode this same CDR3. The V and J genes are TRBV5-1 and TRBJ2-3, with D perhaps matching TRBD1 (6 bases). The length of the CDR3 is 16 residues. The germline V gene has CDR1 SGHRS and CDR2 YFSETQ. V shed 0 bases and J shed 2 bases, with 13 bases lying between them. CDR3 nucleotide sequence: TGCGCCAGCAGCTTGGGACAGGTGGGGGCCACAGATACGCAGTATTTT. Its translation is CASSLGQVGATDTQYF. Full variable domain (outside the CDR3, taken from reference TRBV5-1 and TRBJ2-3): KAGVTQTPRYLIKTRGQQVTLSCSPISGHRSVSWYQQTPGQGLQFLFEYFSETQRNKGNFPGRFSGRQFSNSRSEMNVSTLELGDSALYLCASSLGQVGATDTQYFGPGTRLTVL.

This clone was recorded once. The rearrangement joins TRBV28 to TRBJ2-5, with D perhaps TRBD2 (5 bases). V lost 6 bases and J 8 bases, leaving 31 bases between the germline ends. Germline values: CDR1 MDHEN, CDR2 SYDVKM. The CDR3 spans 18 residues. The CDR3 DNA sequence: TGTGCCAGCAGCTATCACGTCAACGTCAGAGTTATAGGAGGAACCCAGTACTTC. This gives the protein CASSYHVNVRVIGGTQYF. The entire variable domain, with the rest obtained from reference TRBV28 and TRBJ2-5, is as follows: DVKVTQSSRYLVKRTGEKVFLECVQDMDHENMFWYRQDPGLGLRLIYFSYDVKMKEKGDIPEGYSVSREKKERFSLILESASTNQTSMYLCASSYHVNVRVIGGTQYFGPGTRLLVL.

The chain recombines TRBV7-2 with TRBJ2-1; 11 nucleotides match TRBD2. Germline CDR1 reads SGHTA; CDR2 reads FQGNSA. Germline trimming cut 3 bases from V and 7 bases from J; bases unmatched to any gene: 5. This CDR3 region has 15 residues. In nucleotides, the CDR3 is TGTGCCAGCAGCTTGTCACTAGCGGGAGCAAATGAGCAGTTCTTC. Residues: CASSLSLAGANEQFF.

This chain links TRBV10-3 with TRBJ1-5, with D possibly TRBD1 on 5 matching bases. The germline V gene encodes CDR1 ENHRY and CDR2 SYGVKD. Trimming stripped 6 bases from V and 3 bases from J, with 12 bases between. This CDR3 is 14 amino acids long. The CDR3 bases are TGTGCCATCAGGGACAACGACCTCAATCAGCCCCAGCATTTT. As protein: CAIRDNDLNQPQHF.

V gene TRBV18 combines with J gene TRBJ1-5; D is undetermined. Trimming took 5 bases from V and 0 from J, leaving 14 bases between them. The CDR3 is made up of 16 amino acids. The germline V gene has CDR1 KGHSH and CDR2 LQKENI. CDR3 sequence reads: CASSARGKTSNQPQHF. CDR3 sequence (DNA): TGTGCCAGCTCAGCCCGAGGTAAAACTAGCAATCAGCCCCAGCATTTT.

This chain joins TRBV19 and TRBJ1-5; a possible D gene is TRBD1 (6 bases). The CDR3 is made up of 16 amino acids. Trimming removed 6 bases at V and 4 bases at J, with 19 bases between. Germline assignment: CDR1 LNHDA and CDR2 SQIVND (reference sequence). CDR3 nucleotides: TGTGCCAGTAGCTCCCCCCAGGGGCCCCAAAATCAGCCCCAGCATTTT. Protein product: CASSSPQGPQNQPQHF.

This clone has a handful of counts. This chain joins TRBV20-1 and TRBJ1-5; TRBD1 aligns across 9 bases. The CDR3 totals 14 residues. V lost 3 bases, J lost 7 bases, and 7 bases stayed unmatched. Germline CDR1 is DFQATT and CDR2 is SNEGSKA (reference sequence). CDR3 sequence: CSASYRGRGQPQHF. CDR3 nucleotide sequence: TGCAGTGCTAGTTACAGGGGGCGAGGACAGCCCCAGCATTTT.

This clone showed up just once. The chain combines TRBV25-1 with TRBJ1-2; 9 bases agree with TRBD1. The J segment lost 7 bases and the V segment lost 0 bases, leaving 6 bases of the junction unmatched. This CDR3 is built from 15 residues. CDR1 is MGHDK, CDR2 SYGVNS, per germline. This chain's CDR3 is CASSEYGTGTGGYTF. The CDR3 nucleotides read TGTGCCAGCAGTGAATATGGGACAGGGACGGGTGGCTACACCTTC.

This rearrangement joins TRBV11-1 to TRBJ1-1, with D perhaps matching TRBD1 (6 bases). Trimming cost V 4 bases and J 10 bases, with 22 bases left between them. The CDR3 length is 15 residues. The germline V gene has CDR1 SGHAT and CDR2 FQDESV (reference sequence). CDR3: CASSSPQTGLLSAFF. DNA for the CDR3: TGTGCCAGCAGCTCCCCCCAGACAGGTTTGCTATCAGCTTTCTTT.

The rearrangement uses TRBV3-1 (or the pseudogene TRBV3-2) and TRBJ2-6, with D unresolved. Germline V gene data show CDR1 as LGHDT and CDR2 as YNNKEL (reference sequence). Trimming left V 1 base short and J 4 bases short, with 5 bases between. The CDR3 sequence is 14 residues long. CDR3 sequence: CASSQASGANVLTF. In DNA form, the CDR3 reads TGTGCCAGCAGCCAAGCTTCCGGGGCCAACGTCCTGACTTTC.

The chain carries TRBV5-1 and TRBJ2-1, with 14 bases that match TRBD2. The CDR3 extends over 17 amino acids. J lost 9 bases, V lost 3 bases, and 11 bases had no gene match. The germline CDR1 and CDR2 sequences are SGHRS and YFSETQ. CDR3 loop: CASSWTGTSGSTGEQFF. For the CDR3, the DNA is TGCGCCAGCAGCTGGACCGGGACTAGCGGGAGTACCGGTGAGCAGTTCTTC.

The chain uses TRBV6-5 and TRBJ1-1; TRBD1 agrees at 10 bases. Germline loops: CDR1 MNHEY, CDR2 SVGAGI. This CDR3 has 15 residues. V shed 6 bases, J shed 1 base, and the junction held 5 bases outside the gene matches. CDR3 DNA: TGTGCCAGCAGAGACAGGGGGCAGGGGAACACTGAAGCTTTCTTT. Its protein product is CASRDRGQGNTEAFF.

The V call is TRBV5-6, the J call TRBJ1-3, with TRBD1 matching over 10 bases. This CDR3 comprises 15 residues. The V gene end was trimmed by 3 bases and the J gene end by 3 bases; junction bases not matched to a gene: 3. The V gene's germline CDR1 is SGHDT and CDR2 YYEEEE. In DNA form, the CDR3 reads TGTGCCAGCAGCTACGGGACAGGGGTTGGAAACACCATATATTTT. Translated, it gives CASSYGTGVGNTIYF.

This chain uses TRBV15 with TRBJ2-3; tentative D call: TRBD1 (7 bases). This CDR3 has 16 residues. The V gene lost 1 base and the J gene lost 2 bases, with 13 bases spanning the gap. The V gene's germline CDR1 is LNHNV and CDR2 YYDKDF (reference sequence). CDR3 bases: TGTGCCACCAGCAGAGGGGGGGACAGCTTCACAGATACGCAGTATTTT. Its protein is CATSRGGDSFTDTQYF. Full variable domain (outside the CDR3, taken from reference TRBV15 and TRBJ2-3): DAMVIQNPRYQVTQFGKPVTLSCSQTLNHNVMYWYQQKSSQAPKLLFHYYDKDFNNEADTPDNFQSRRPNTSFCFLDIRSPGLGDTAMYLCATSRGGDSFTDTQYFGPGTRLTVL.

The chain joins TRBV7-9 to TRBJ1-2; possible D gene TRBD1, 5 bases. The CDR3 runs to 12 residues. Germline V CDR1 and CDR2: SEHNR, FQNEAQ (reference sequence). The ends were cut back, 2 bases at V and 8 bases at J, with 9 bases in the middle. CDR3 amino acids: CASSLMGGGYTF. Written as DNA, the CDR3 is TGTGCCAGCAGCTTAATGGGGGGAGGCTACACCTTC.

This sequence joins TRBV30 and TRBJ2-1; TRBD2 matches at 7 bases. J was trimmed by 5 bases and V by 3 bases; bases with no gene match: 7. The CDR3 runs to 14 residues. Germline V gives CDR1 GTSNPN, CDR2 SVGIG (reference sequence). In DNA form, the CDR3 reads TGTGCCTGGAGGAAGGTAGCGGGCAACAATGAGCAGTTCTTC. It encodes CAWRKVAGNNEQFF.

The chain couples TRBV9 to TRBJ2-3; TRBD2 matches 9 bases. CDR1 SGDLS and CDR2 YYNGEE come from the germline V gene. There are 15 residues in the CDR3. V trimming: 6 bases; J trimming: 2 bases; junction bases outside the gene matches: 7. CDR3 DNA sequence: TGTGCCAGCACTCCTAGCGGGGAACCCACAGATACGCAGTATTTT. Protein: CASTPSGEPTDTQYF.

This chain links TRBV5-6 with TRBJ1-5; no clear D. This CDR3 comprises 14 residues. Germline assignment: CDR1 SGHDT and CDR2 YYEEEE. Trimming took off 0 bases at V and 6 bases at J, with 10 bases between the two ends. The CDR3 nucleotides read TGTGCCAGCAGCTTGGCCGAGGATGGTCAGCCCCAGCATTTT. It codes for CASSLAEDGQPQHF.

This chain joins TRBV7-3 and TRBJ2-7; D perhaps matches TRBD2 (5 bases). This CDR3 contains 13 residues. The germline gives CDR1 SGHTA, CDR2 FQGTGA. V shed 1 base and J shed 5 bases, with 9 bases lying between them. CDR3 sequence reads: CASSLSPGNEQYF. In DNA, the CDR3 is TGTGCCAGCAGCTTAAGTCCGGGGAACGAGCAGTACTTC. Full variable domain (missing parts from reference TRBV7-3 and TRBJ2-7): GAGVSQTPSNKVTEKGKYVELRCDPISGHTALYWYRQSLGQGPEFLIYFQGTGAADDSGLPNDRFFAVRPEGSVSTLKIQRTERGDSAVYLCASSLSPGNEQYFGPGTRLTVT.

J is TRBJ2-1 and V is TRBV11-2; 7 nucleotides align to TRBD1. J gave up 7 bases and V 5 bases, and 5 bases lay outside the gene matches. Germline CDR1 reads SGHAT; CDR2 reads FQNNGV. The CDR3 covers 13 residues. The DNA for the CDR3 is TGTGCCAGCAGCCCAGGGACAGCTAATGAGCAGTTCTTC. It translates to CASSPGTANEQFF.

The V gene is TRBV28, the J gene TRBJ1-1; D is possibly TRBD1 (5 bases). CDR1 and CDR2 (germline): MDHEN, SYDVKM. The length of the CDR3 is 15 residues. Between the trimmed V and J ends, which lost 5 bases and 3 bases, there was a span of 16 bases. The CDR3 protein is CASSAPGLMDTEAFF. The CDR3, as DNA: TGTGCCAGCAGTGCTCCGGGACTTATGGACACTGAAGCTTTCTTT.

This chain's CDR3 is CASSSQGSNSPLHF. The CDR3 bases are TGTGCCAGCAGCTCTCAGGGGAGTAATTCACCCCTCCACTTT. The chain is built from TRBV7-3 and TRBJ1-6; possible D gene TRBD1, 6 bases. CDR3 length: 14 residues. Germline V lookup: CDR1 SGHTA, CDR2 FQGTGA. V lost 4 bases and J 6 bases, leaving 10 bases between the germline ends.

The V and J genes are TRBV18 and TRBJ2-7; 7 bases are a match to TRBD1. This CDR3 is 14 amino acids long. Germline CDR1 reads KGHSH; CDR2 reads LQKENI. The trim removed 5 bases at V and 5 bases at J, leaving 9 bases unmatched. CDR3 bases: TGTGCCAGCTCAGAGCAAGGGGGCTTGGACGAGCAGTACTTC. Protein product: CASSEQGGLDEQYF.

This clone was picked up a small number of times. The V gene is TRBV7-8, the J gene TRBJ1-5; D might be TRBD1 (5 bases). V lost 1 base and J 0 bases, leaving 16 bases between the germline ends. The CDR3 has 18 amino acids. Germline V lookup: CDR1 SGHVS, CDR2 FQNEAQ. The CDR3, as DNA: TGTGCCAGCAGCTTAGAAGAAGTTGGGGGGAATAGCAATCAGCCCCAGCATTTT. Amino acids: CASSLEEVGGNSNQPQHF. Supplemented by reference TRBV7-8 and TRBJ1-5, the full variable domain reads GAGVSQSPRYKVAKRGQDVALRCDPISGHVSLFWYQQALGQGPEFLTYFQNEAQLDKSGLPSDRFFAERPEGSVSTLKIQRTQQEDSAVYLCASSLEEVGGNSNQPQHFGDGTRLSIL.